These 6 T cell receptor beta chains were sequenced from one sample in a study of human T cells and chemical hapten exposure (TCRdb year 2021). The library was produced with 5' RACE. TCRdb records Illumina MiSeq as the sequencer. The public reads were quality trimmed at Q25 with fastp and then assembled into clones with MiXCR by TCRdb, keeping productive beta chains. When rows share a CDR3 protein, they turn into one entry using the most common DNA and genes. Here the sample has approximately 81,000 distinct CDR3 sequences; 6.5% to 8.5% occur a single time. About 2.2% of the sample is held by the ten biggest clonotypes. Total RNA was extracted from unfractionated whole blood collected in Tempus Blood RNA tubes. Receptor source: a male donor in good health.

The chain carries TRBV20-1 and TRBJ2-7; tentative D call: TRBD2 (6 bases). CDR1 and CDR2 (germline): DFQATT, SNEGSKA (reference sequence). V lost 6 bases and J 4 bases, leaving 16 bases between the germline ends. The length of the CDR3 is 13 residues. The CDR3 sequence is CSAAQGLRYEQYF. The CDR3 nucleotides read TGCAGTGCCGCCCAGGGACTCCGGTACGAGCAGTACTTC.

Note on this clonotype: Relative to the germline gene, one junction end is altered; a read error may explain this. In DNA, the CDR3 is TGCACCAGCAGCCAAGATAGGAACTTAGCGAGGACCGGGGAGCTGTTTTTT. Protein sequence: CTSSQDRNLARTGELFF. The chain recombines TRBV4-1 with TRBJ2-2, with D perhaps TRBD2 (5 bases). The CDR3 extends over 17 amino acids. Germline V gene sequence: CDR1 MGHRA, CDR2 YSYEKL.

The rearrangement links TRBV12-3 or TRBV12-4 to TRBJ1-6, with 10 bases that match TRBD1. The CDR3 is 18 residues long. V dropped 2 bases and J dropped 1; count of bases not matched to a gene: 5. CDR3 residues: CASSLQTGGISYNSPLHF. CDR3 coding DNA: TGTGCCAGCAGTTTACAGACAGGGGGCATATCCTATAATTCACCCCTCCACTTT.

This clonotype came up a few times. This chain links TRBV27 with TRBJ1-2; D is unresolved. V was cut by 6 bases and J by 0 bases, with 8 bases left in between. The CDR3 runs 13 residues. Germline-derived CDR1 and CDR2 are MNHEY and SMNVEV (reference sequence). Written as DNA, the CDR3 is TGTGCCAGCAGCCAGACATCTAACTATGGCTACACCTTC. Translated, it gives CASSQTSNYGYTF.

The chain employs TRBV12-3 or TRBV12-4 and TRBJ1-5; D ambiguous. This CDR3 is 15 amino acids long. Trimming stripped 2 bases from V and 0 bases from J, with 8 bases between. The CDR3 spells CASSLTGNSNQPQHF. The CDR3 DNA is TGTGCCAGCAGTTTAACGGGGAATAGCAATCAGCCCCAGCATTTT.

The CDR3 DNA sequence: TGTGCCAGCAGCCTCCTGGAGGGGGCCGGGGAGCTGTTTTTT. This translates into CASSLLEGAGELFF. The chain couples TRBV6-2 or TRBV6-3 to TRBJ2-2, with D perhaps TRBD1 or TRBD2 (6 bases each). The CDR3 contains 14 residues. Germline CDR1 and CDR2: MNHEY and SVGEGT. The germline V and J ends were trimmed by 6 bases and 6 bases, with 14 bases remaining between them.